The source of this T cell receptor (beta chain) is a study of CD4 T cell repertoires in COVID-19. In the study overall: Relabeled CFSE-low cells, IL-2-expanded for around nine days, met spikes from other coronaviruses.

TCRdb keeps only in-frame clones here, not all; method: immunoSEQ multiplex PCR. This sample carries about 75,000 clones, approximately 83% of them seen once, and the ten largest clones take about 0.58%. Notes on this clone: The target antigen is unknown.

Germline loops: CDR1 SEHNR, CDR2 FQNEAQ (reference sequence). Trimming removed 3 bases at V and 9 bases at J, with 15 bases between. This CDR3 comprises 14 residues. Study outcomes and limitations: In SARS-CoV and/or HKU1 spike cultures, between 7 and 25% of SARS-CoV-2 clonotypes reappeared. Sharing of several most expanded SARS-CoV-2-reactive clonotypes across memory subsets suggested intraclonal diversification.

This sequence originates from a human donor who had COVID-19. The material sequenced was CD4+ T cells from peripheral blood, taken after recovery from COVID-19. V gene TRBV7-9 combines with J gene TRBJ1-5; D possibly corresponds to TRBD1 (6 bases). The CDR3 coding sequence is TGTGCCAGCAGCTTGGGGGCTCTTCAGGCGCCCCAGCATTTT. Translated, it gives CASSLGALQAPQHF.